The 11 T cell receptor beta chains in this list originate from one sample, sequenced in a study of T cells in Graves' hyperthyroidism and ophthalmopathy. Regions amplified from RNA transcripts were the TCR beta CDR3 regions. The primer set for the first-round RT-PCR of the TCR CDR3 was HTBI. MiXCR, applied by TCRdb to the multiplex PCR reads, yields one record per CDR3 protein. The sample has under 350,000 distinct CDR3 sequences; around 23% are singletons. The material sequenced was blood. The source of these receptors is a woman aged 45-59 years with Graves' hyperthyroidism.

V and J are TRBV28 and TRBJ2-2, with unresolved D. There are 18 residues in the CDR3. Germline V gene data show CDR1 as MDHEN and CDR2 as SYDVKM. V lost 7 bases and J 5 bases, leaving 26 bases between the germline ends. Here the CDR3 reads CASNPRDVSRVKTGELFF. The CDR3, as DNA: TGTGCCAGCAACCCGAGAGATGTCAGTAGAGTAAAAACCGGGGAGCTGTTTTTT. Together with reference TRBV28 and TRBJ2-2, the CDR3 gives the full variable domain: DVKVTQSSRYLVKRTGEKVFLECVQDMDHENMFWYRQDPGLGLRLIYFSYDVKMKEKGDIPEGYSVSREKKERFSLILESASTNQTSMYLCASNPRDVSRVKTGELFFGEGSRLTVL.

Many counts were recorded for this clonotype. One end of the junction varies from germline; a read error may be responsible. The CDR3 DNA sequence: TGTGCCCGGAGGCGGGGCCCTGAAAAACTGTTTTTT. Translated, it gives CARRRGPEKLFF. This rearrangement joins TRBV30 to TRBJ1-4; the D gene is possibly TRBD1 (5 bases). This CDR3 spans 12 amino acids. CDR1 and CDR2 from the germline V gene are GTSNPN and SVGIG (reference sequence).

This clonotype was recorded once. V is TRBV7-9 and J is TRBJ2-3; weak D call: TRBD2 (7 bases). Trimming took 6 bases from V and 4 from J, leaving 14 bases between them. The germline V gene has CDR1 SEHNR and CDR2 FQNEAQ (reference sequence). The CDR3 totals 14 residues. The CDR3 coding sequence is TGTGCCAGCAGAAAAGAGGGGGGGCCAGATACGCAGTATTTT. Its translation: CASRKEGGPDTQYF.

This clonotype appeared many times. The chain is built from TRBV28 and TRBJ1-2, with D tentatively TRBD1 (6 bases). V shed 6 bases and J shed 7 bases, with 15 bases lying between them. The germline V gene encodes CDR1 MDHEN and CDR2 SYDVKM. CDR3 size: 13 residues. This CDR3 is CASRGAGPGGYTF. The DNA of the CDR3 is TGTGCCAGCAGGGGGGCGGGGCCAGGTGGCTACACCTTC.

The sample holds many counts of this clonotype. The chain carries TRBV28 and TRBJ1-2; 7 positions agree with TRBD1. Per germline, CDR1 MDHEN and CDR2 SYDVKM. The CDR3 consists of 11 residues. V lost 9 bases and J lost 6; bases outside the gene matches: 4. This CDR3 is CASGTVHGYTF. As DNA, the CDR3 is TGTGCCAGTGGGACAGTACATGGCTACACCTTC.

At least ten counts were recorded for this clonotype. The rearrangement links TRBV9 to TRBJ1-1; no clear D. This CDR3 contains 14 residues. Germline V gene lookup returns CDR1 SGDLS and CDR2 YYNGEE. Trimming took 0 bases from V and 1 from J, leaving 7 bases between them. The CDR3 here is CASSVGVQNTEAFF. The CDR3 DNA reads TGTGCCAGCAGCGTAGGGGTTCAGAACACTGAAGCTTTCTTT.

J is TRBJ2-1 and V is TRBV19; 9 bases agree with TRBD2. V shed 4 bases, J shed 4 bases, and the junction held 2 bases outside the gene matches. CDR1 LNHDA and CDR2 SQIVND come from the germline V gene (reference sequence). The CDR3 covers 14 residues. The CDR3 reads CASSTAGGYNEQFF. As DNA, the CDR3 is TGTGCCAGTAGTACCGCGGGGGGGTACAATGAGCAGTTCTTC.

This clonotype was counted ten times or more. The rearrangement joins TRBV11-1 to TRBJ2-1, with TRBD2 matching over 14 bases. There are 16 residues in the CDR3. V lost 3 bases and J lost 9; bases outside the gene matches: 7. Per the germline V gene, CDR1 is SGHAT and CDR2 is FQDESV (reference sequence). The CDR3 spells CASSFGLAGGTGEQFF. The CDR3 nucleotides are TGTGCCAGCAGCTTCGGACTAGCGGGAGGTACCGGTGAGCAGTTCTTC.

Of note for this clonotype: Germline and junction disagree at one end, which may indicate a read error. The gene calls are TRBV28 and TRBJ2-6; maybe TRBD1 (5 bases). The CDR3 is 15 residues long. Germline V CDR1 and CDR2: MDHEN, SYDVKM. In nucleotides, the CDR3 is TGTGCCAGCAATTTACAGGAGTCTGGGGCCAACGTCCTGACTTTC. Translating it yields CASNLQESGANVLTF. The whole variable domain, remainder taken from reference TRBV28 and TRBJ2-6, is DVKVTQSSRYLVKRTGEKVFLECVQDMDHENMFWYRQDPGLGLRLIYFSYDVKMKEKGDIPEGYSVSREKKERFSLILESASTNQTSMYLCASNLQESGANVLTFGAGSRLTVL.

This clonotype was counted at least ten times. V gene TRBV12-3 or TRBV12-4 combines with J gene TRBJ2-3; no clear D gene. The CDR3 sequence is 12 residues long. Trimming left V 4 bases short and J 5 bases short, with 7 bases between. The CDR3: CASSSGKDTQYF. In nucleotides, the CDR3 is TGTGCCAGCAGTTCTGGAAAAGATACGCAGTATTTT.

The chain links TRBV5-1 to TRBJ2-1; 7 positions match TRBD2. Germline-derived CDR1 and CDR2 are SGHRS and YFSETQ. Trimming cost V 0 bases and J 9 bases; bases outside gene matches: 12. This CDR3 is built from 16 residues. CDR3 residues: CASSLAGVGGLSEQFF. DNA of the CDR3: TGCGCCAGCAGCTTGGCCGGAGTGGGAGGGCTGAGTGAGCAGTTCTTC. Using reference TRBV5-1 and TRBJ2-1 for the parts outside the CDR3, the full variable domain is KAGVTQTPRYLIKTRGQQVTLSCSPISGHRSVSWYQQTPGQGLQFLFEYFSETQRNKGNFPGRFSGRQFSNSRSEMNVSTLELGDSALYLCASSLAGVGGLSEQFFGPGTRLTVL.